This T cell receptor (beta chain) is from a study of T cells after somatic rescue of genetic block. TCRdb keeps only in-frame clones here, not all; method: immunoSEQ multiplex PCR. Of 70,000 to 85,000 clones listed, approximately 91% were seen once; the top ten hold less than 3.5%. This CDR3 region has 14 residues. Trimming left V 6 bases short and J 2 bases short, with 14 bases between. In germline, CDR1 is LNHNV, CDR2 YYDKDF (reference sequence). Material: peripheral blood mononuclear cells (PBMCs). The chain joins TRBV15 to TRBJ2-7, with D tentatively TRBD1 (6 bases). This receptor was obtained from a man younger than 40. The CDR3 loop is CATRAGTLTYEQYF. CDR3 in DNA: TGTGCCACCAGAGCCGGGACACTGACCTACGAGCAGTACTTC.